One sample yielded the 27 T cell receptor beta chains listed below, sequenced in a study of a mutant IDH1 vaccine in newly diagnosed glioma. Time point indicated: week 35, safety follow-up. Mutant IDH1 20-mer peptide, at 300 ug, made up each vaccine dose, with topical imiquimod. Their target antigens are unknown. TCRdb's table, derived via immunoSEQ multiplex PCR, lists solely in-frame clones and lacks some. The sample includes 60,000 to 75,000 clones, around 84% of them seen just once. The sample was PBMCs, taken from a glioma patient whose treatment included an IDH1 peptide vaccine. The receptors were sampled from a man aged 25 to 40 with glioma.

This clone was seen only once. The J gene is TRBJ1-2, the V gene TRBV5-1; TRBD1 agrees at 7 bases. This CDR3 spans 15 amino acids. From germline, CDR1 is SGHRS and CDR2 YFSETQ. With 1 base clipped from V and 4 bases from J, the junction kept 7 bases outside the gene matches. The CDR3 DNA reads as TGCGCCAGCAGCTTGCTCAGGGGGTCTAGCTATGGCTACACCTTC. Its protein product is CASSLLRGSSYGYTF. Full variable domain (rest looked up from reference TRBV5-1 and TRBJ1-2): KAGVTQTPRYLIKTRGQQVTLSCSPISGHRSVSWYQQTPGQGLQFLFEYFSETQRNKGNFPGRFSGRQFSNSRSEMNVSTLELGDSALYLCASSLLRGSSYGYTFGSGTRLTVV.

In this sample, this clone turned up a few times. This rearrangement joins TRBV7-2 to TRBJ1-2; D is undetermined. V lost 5 bases and J 2 bases, leaving 9 bases between the germline ends. The CDR3 is made up of 13 amino acids. The V gene's germline CDR1 is SGHTA and CDR2 FQGNSA. In nucleotides, the CDR3 is TGTGCCAGCAGCCAAGACGGGAACTATGGCTACACCTTC. Amino acids: CASSQDGNYGYTF.

This clone was observed once. This chain joins TRBV29-1 and TRBJ1-1; D ambiguous. The CDR3 runs to 13 residues. Germline loops: CDR1 SQVTM, CDR2 ANQGSEA. The V end lost 4 bases, the J end lost 8 bases, and 17 bases lay between the germline ends. The CDR3 DNA reads TGCAGCGTTGTTCACGGCGTTGGATTCGAAGCTTTCTTT. As protein: CSVVHGVGFEAFF.

Note on this clone: One end of the junction varies from germline; a read error may be responsible. The chain uses TRBV5-4 and TRBJ1-1; maybe TRBD1 (5 bases). The germline gives CDR1 SGHNT, CDR2 YYREEE (reference sequence). CDR3 size: 14 residues. The CDR3 loop is CASSHVGGDTEAFF. DNA for the CDR3: TGCGCCAGCAGCCATGTCGGGGGTGACACTGAAGCTTTCTTT.

The CDR3 DNA follows: TGTGCCAGTAGTAACCCGCGTAGACAGGGATTGAACCACGAGCAGTACTTC. Residues: CASSNPRRQGLNHEQYF. The chain carries TRBV19 and TRBJ2-7; TRBD1 matches at 7 bases. The germline V gene encodes CDR1 LNHDA and CDR2 SQIVND (reference sequence). Trimming removed 4 bases from V and 5 bases from J; junction bases left unmatched: 17. The CDR3 loop spans 17 amino acids. The complete variable domain, with remaining parts taken from reference TRBV19 and TRBJ2-7, reads DGGITQSPKYLFRKEGQNVTLSCEQNLNHDAMYWYRQDPGQGLRLIYYSQIVNDFQKGDIAEGYSVSREKKESFPLTVTSAQKNPTAFYLCASSNPRRQGLNHEQYFGPGTRLTVT.

J is TRBJ1-2 and V is TRBV9, with a tentative D call TRBD1 (5 bases). The CDR3 consists of 15 residues. Germline CDR1 is SGDLS and CDR2 is YYNGEE. Trimming took 5 bases from V and 4 from J, leaving 18 bases between them. CDR3 in amino acids: CASSNQGTVAYGYTF. Here the CDR3 DNA reads TGTGCCAGCAGTAACCAGGGAACAGTGGCCTATGGCTACACCTTC.

The V call is TRBV4-1, the J call TRBJ1-5, with D maybe TRBD1 (5 bases). CDR1 and CDR2 (germline): MGHRA, YSYEKL. Trimming took 3 bases from V and 4 from J, leaving 16 bases between them. CDR3 length: 16 amino acids. This CDR3 is CASSQPGTGWNQPQHF. CDR3 nucleotides: TGCGCCAGCAGCCAGCCCGGGACGGGGTGGAATCAGCCCCAGCATTTT.

This clone was observed a handful of times. V and J are TRBV9 and TRBJ1-6; tentative D call: TRBD1 (6 bases). Germline values: CDR1 SGDLS, CDR2 YYNGEE. V was cut by 0 bases and J by 8 bases, with 9 bases left in between. The CDR3 totals 14 residues. CDR3 protein: CASSVVDRYSPLHF. The CDR3 nucleotides are TGTGCCAGCAGCGTAGTGGACAGATATTCACCCCTCCACTTT.

V is TRBV5-4 and J is TRBJ2-1; 9 nucleotides match TRBD1. The germline CDR1 and CDR2 sequences are SGHNT and YYREEE (reference sequence). The length of the CDR3 is 15 residues. Unmatched junction bases numbered 5, after V lost 4 bases and J lost 3 bases. CDR3 region: CASSLDRGDYNEQFF. The CDR3 DNA sequence: TGTGCCAGCAGCCTTGACAGGGGGGACTACAATGAGCAGTTCTTC.

The V and J genes are TRBV12-5 and TRBJ2-1, with 8 bases that match TRBD1. The CDR3 has 17 residues. With 4 bases clipped from V and 6 bases from J, the junction kept 14 bases outside the gene matches. The germline gives CDR1 LGHNT, CDR2 FRNRAP. CDR3 sequence: CASGSTRGQGALNEQFF. CDR3 DNA sequence: TGTGCTAGTGGTTCTACCAGGGGTCAGGGGGCCCTCAATGAGCAGTTCTTC.

The table lists this clone with a count of one. The J gene is TRBJ1-6, the V gene TRBV7-2, with a tentative D call TRBD1 (5 bases). V lost 1 base, J lost 8 bases, and 12 bases lay in between. Per the germline V gene, CDR1 is SGHTA and CDR2 is FQGNSA. CDR3 size: 15 residues. The CDR3 bases are TGTGCCAGCAGCTTAGGTGTAGGGGCGGATTCACCCCTCCACTTT. This gives the protein CASSLGVGADSPLHF.

This clone showed up just a few times. The chain uses TRBV28 and TRBJ2-4, with a tentative D call TRBD1 (5 bases). Between the trimmed V and J ends, which lost 3 bases and 1 base, there was a span of 16 bases. The germline V gene has CDR1 MDHEN and CDR2 SYDVKM. The CDR3 sequence is 17 residues long. CDR3 DNA: TGTGCCAGCAGTTTTATGGGGTCCAGGGTGGCCAAAAACATTCAGTACTTC. Translation gives CASSFMGSRVAKNIQYF.

The CDR3 coding sequence is TGCGCCAGCAGCCAAGATGGGACAGGGATATTGGAAAAACTGTTTTTT. Protein product: CASSQDGTGILEKLFF. This sequence joins TRBV4-1 and TRBJ1-4; TRBD1 agrees at 9 bases. This CDR3 region has 16 residues. The V gene end was trimmed by 0 bases and the J gene end by 8 bases; junction bases not matched to a gene: 7. Germline lookup yields CDR1 MGHRA and CDR2 YSYEKL.

The rearrangement links TRBV2 to TRBJ2-1, with D maybe TRBD1 (6 bases). Germline V gene data show CDR1 as SNHLY and CDR2 as FYNNEI. The CDR3 spans 13 residues. The germline V and J ends were trimmed by 6 bases and 12 bases, with 18 bases remaining between them. CDR3 protein: CASSAGTPRGQFF. The CDR3 bases are TGTGCCAGCAGCGCCGGGACACCCCGAGGGCAGTTCTTC.

V is TRBV9 and J is TRBJ2-2; unclear D gene. Germline loops: CDR1 SGDLS, CDR2 YYNGEE. V lost 5 bases and J lost 5, with 7 bases in between. This CDR3 is 12 amino acids long. The chain's CDR3 is CASRLGTGELFF. The CDR3, as DNA: TGTGCCAGCAGATTGGGGACCGGGGAGCTGTTTTTT.

The chain uses TRBV9 and TRBJ1-4; 9 nucleotides line up with TRBD1. Per germline, CDR1 SGDLS and CDR2 YYNGEE. Trimming took 2 bases from V and 8 from J; bases not matched to a gene: 7. The CDR3 totals 15 residues. CDR3 region: CASSVRTGEEEKLFF. CDR3 DNA: TGTGCCAGCAGCGTTAGGACAGGGGAGGAGGAAAAACTGTTTTTT.

This chain joins TRBV27 and TRBJ2-1; D gene ambiguous. Germline V gene data show CDR1 as MNHEY and CDR2 as SMNVEV (reference sequence). The CDR3 is 13 amino acids. The V end was cut by 3 bases, the J end by 4 bases, with 7 bases between. CDR3: CASSFKEYNEQFF. The CDR3 nucleotides are TGTGCCAGCAGTTTTAAGGAATACAATGAGCAGTTCTTC.

The V call is TRBV18, the J call TRBJ1-3, with D possibly being TRBD1 (6 bases). From germline, CDR1 is KGHSH and CDR2 LQKENI. The CDR3 runs to 17 residues. The V gene lost 6 bases and the J gene lost 2 bases, with 20 bases spanning the gap. This CDR3 is CASSPGIARGPGNTIYF. DNA of the CDR3: TGTGCCAGCTCCCCTGGCATCGCCAGGGGCCCTGGAAACACCATATATTTT.

The chain joins TRBV30 to TRBJ2-6; D possibly corresponds to TRBD2 (9 bases). The CDR3 runs to 17 residues. The V gene lost 2 bases and the J gene lost 3 bases, with 17 bases spanning the gap. Germline V gives CDR1 GTSNPN, CDR2 SVGIG (reference sequence). The CDR3 loop is CAWSRLAGTGGANVLTF. In DNA, the CDR3 is TGTGCCTGGAGTCGGCTAGCGGGGACAGGTGGGGCCAACGTCCTGACTTTC.

This clone was counted only a few times. The chain uses TRBV5-5 and TRBJ1-1, with TRBD1 matching over 7 bases. Germline V lookup: CDR1 SGHKS, CDR2 YYEKEE (reference sequence). The CDR3 runs to 13 residues. With 4 bases clipped from V and 5 bases from J, the junction kept 5 bases outside the gene matches. CDR3 amino acids: CASSADRLTEAFF. DNA for the CDR3: TGTGCCAGCAGCGCGGACAGGTTGACTGAAGCTTTCTTT.

The chain combines TRBV6-6 with TRBJ1-1; D gene uncertain. CDR1 and CDR2 (germline): MNHNY, SVGAGI (reference sequence). The CDR3 spans 11 residues. Trimming pared 2 bases from V and 7 bases from J, leaving 5 bases between. The CDR3 sequence is CASSYDGEAFF. CDR3 DNA: TGTGCCAGCAGTTACGACGGTGAAGCTTTCTTT.

This rearrangement joins TRBV5-6 to TRBJ1-3; D gene uncertain. The germline V and J ends were trimmed by 0 bases and 2 bases, with 6 bases remaining between them. The germline V gene has CDR1 SGHDT and CDR2 YYEEEE. The CDR3 totals 14 residues. CDR3 nucleotides: TGTGCCAGCAGCTTGGGGACCGCTGGAAACACCATATATTTT. It encodes CASSLGTAGNTIYF.

This clone occurred once. V and J are TRBV7-9 and TRBJ1-4; D perhaps matches TRBD1 (5 bases). The CDR3 is 17 residues long. V lost 5 bases and J lost 5, with 21 bases in between. CDR1 is SEHNR, CDR2 FQNEAQ, per germline (reference sequence). The CDR3 protein is CASSTGLGGTANEKLFF. Here the CDR3 DNA reads TGTGCCAGCAGCACCGGGTTGGGAGGGACCGCCAATGAAAAACTGTTTTTT.

V is TRBV5-4 and J is TRBJ2-1; 9 positions match TRBD1. This CDR3 is 15 amino acids long. Trimming cost V 0 bases and J 2 bases; bases outside gene matches: 0. Germline V gene lookup returns CDR1 SGHNT and CDR2 YYREEE (reference sequence). CDR3 protein: CASSLGQGAYNEQFF. The CDR3 DNA reads TGTGCCAGCAGCTTGGGACAGGGGGCCTACAATGAGCAGTTCTTC.

The V gene is TRBV7-2, the J gene TRBJ2-1; 7 bases fit TRBD2. The V segment lost 7 bases and the J segment 5 bases; nucleotides outside the gene matches: 11. The CDR3 is made up of 15 amino acids. CDR1 and CDR2 from the germline V gene are SGHTA and FQGNSA. The CDR3 DNA sequence: TGTGCCAGCACTTTAGTGGGCGGGAGCCACAATGAGCAGTTCTTC. Amino acid sequence: CASTLVGGSHNEQFF.

The CDR3, as DNA: TGTGCCAGCAGCCCCCAGGGTACACCCCTCCACTTT. Translating it yields CASSPQGTPLHF. V is TRBV5-5 and J is TRBJ1-6, with D maybe TRBD1 (5 bases). CDR1 and CDR2 (germline): SGHKS, YYEKEE (reference sequence). This CDR3 has 12 residues. The V and J ends lost 4 bases and 11 bases respectively, with 10 bases between them.

On this clone: Other DNA sequences from this sample encode an identical CDR3 as well. This chain connects TRBV28 to TRBJ1-1, with no clear D. The CDR3 has 13 amino acids. CDR1 and CDR2 from the germline V gene are MDHEN and SYDVKM. The ends were cut back, 3 bases at V and 1 base at J, with 6 bases in the middle. The CDR3 DNA follows: TGTGCCAGCAGTTTGGGCGGGAACACTGAAGCTTTCTTT. This codes for CASSLGGNTEAFF.